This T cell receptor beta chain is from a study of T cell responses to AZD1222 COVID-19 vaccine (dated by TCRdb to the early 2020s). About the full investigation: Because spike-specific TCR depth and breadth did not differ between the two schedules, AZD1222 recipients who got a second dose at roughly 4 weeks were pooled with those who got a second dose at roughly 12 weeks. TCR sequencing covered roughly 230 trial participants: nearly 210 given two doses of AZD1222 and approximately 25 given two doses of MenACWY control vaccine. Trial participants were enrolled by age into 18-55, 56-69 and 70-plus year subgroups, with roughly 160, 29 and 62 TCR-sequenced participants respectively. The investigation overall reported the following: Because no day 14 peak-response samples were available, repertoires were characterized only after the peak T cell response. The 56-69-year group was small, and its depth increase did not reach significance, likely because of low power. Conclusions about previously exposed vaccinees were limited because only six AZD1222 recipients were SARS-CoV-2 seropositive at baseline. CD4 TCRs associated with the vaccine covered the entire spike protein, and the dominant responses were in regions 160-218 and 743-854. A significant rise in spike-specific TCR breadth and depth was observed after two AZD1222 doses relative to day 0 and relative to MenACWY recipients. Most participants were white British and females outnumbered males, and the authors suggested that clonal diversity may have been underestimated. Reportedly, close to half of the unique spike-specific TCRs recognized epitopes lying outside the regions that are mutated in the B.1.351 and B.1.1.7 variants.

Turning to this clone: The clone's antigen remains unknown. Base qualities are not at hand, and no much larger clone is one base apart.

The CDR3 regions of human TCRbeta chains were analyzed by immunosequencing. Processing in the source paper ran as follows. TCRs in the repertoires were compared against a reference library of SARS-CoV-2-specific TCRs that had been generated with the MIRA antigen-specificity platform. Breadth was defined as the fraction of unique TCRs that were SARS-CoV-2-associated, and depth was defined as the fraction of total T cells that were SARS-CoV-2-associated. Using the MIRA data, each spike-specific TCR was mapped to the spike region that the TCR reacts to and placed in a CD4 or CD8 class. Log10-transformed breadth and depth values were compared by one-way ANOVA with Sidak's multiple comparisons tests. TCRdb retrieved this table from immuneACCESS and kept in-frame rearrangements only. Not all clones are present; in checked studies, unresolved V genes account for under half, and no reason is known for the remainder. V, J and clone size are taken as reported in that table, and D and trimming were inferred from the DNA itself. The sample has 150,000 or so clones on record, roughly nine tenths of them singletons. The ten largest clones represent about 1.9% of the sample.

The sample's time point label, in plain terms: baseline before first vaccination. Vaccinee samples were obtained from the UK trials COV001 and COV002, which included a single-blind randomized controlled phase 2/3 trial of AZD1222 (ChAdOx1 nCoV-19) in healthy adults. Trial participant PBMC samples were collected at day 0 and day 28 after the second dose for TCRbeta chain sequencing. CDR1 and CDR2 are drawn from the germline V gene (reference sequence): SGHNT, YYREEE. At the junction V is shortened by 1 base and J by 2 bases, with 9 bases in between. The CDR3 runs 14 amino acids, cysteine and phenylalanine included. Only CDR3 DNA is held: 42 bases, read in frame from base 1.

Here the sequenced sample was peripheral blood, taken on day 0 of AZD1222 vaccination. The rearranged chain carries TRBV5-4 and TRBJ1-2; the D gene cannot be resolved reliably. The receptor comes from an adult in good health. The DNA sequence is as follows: TGTGCCAGCAGCTTGTCCCCTCCCAACTATGGCTACACCTTC. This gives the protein CASSLSPPNYGYTF.